This T cell receptor beta chain was identified in a study of blood T cells in healthy people across ages (dated by TCRdb to 2013 to 2016). With regard to the full study: In model experiments, template switching captured about one uniquely barcoded TCR beta cDNA molecule for every two T cells. The study measured age-related changes in TCR beta repertoire diversity using deep sequencing normalized with unique cDNA molecular identifiers. Four age groups were formed from the donors: young (average approximately 15 years), middle-aged (approximately 40), aged (62) and long-lived (approximately 80). To avoid experimental bias, donors of different ages were randomly spread across the sequencing lanes. Two additional independent replicas of 1 million unique cDNA reads from the same blood draw were analyzed for two donors (one aged 18 to 30 and one aged 80 or older). Overall results and qualifications from the work: Compared with the aged group, more naive CD4+ T cells, fewer expanded clones and increased TCR diversity were shown by the long-lived group, suggesting age selection. Observed TCR beta diversity correlated strongly with the percentage of naive T cells measured by flow cytometry. Estimates of total diversity based on one million sequenced T cells were regarded as lower bounds and as underestimates. Because the CMV infection status of the donors was unknown, age-related changes in expanded clonotypes may potentially have been confounded. Conclusive comparison of naive and antigen-experienced compartments was prevented by the profiling of bulk unsorted PBMCs. As age increased, observed TCR beta diversity per million T cells dropped in a roughly linear way, and a significant reduction was already evident by age roughly 40.

The library came from 5' RACE. The data were produced on an Illumina HiSeq 2500. A second roughly 6 to 11 cycle PCR used a sample-barcoded 5' primer and a J-beta primer mix. A unique molecular identifier was introduced onto each TCR beta cDNA molecule by a template-switch 5' adaptor carrying 12 random nucleotides. Each sample yielded at least 3 million CDR3-containing paired-end reads. All of the RNA was converted into first-strand cDNA using the Mint cDNA synthesis kit, with a TRBC-specific oligonucleotide serving as the primer. Following uracil-DNA glycosylase treatment, all cDNA underwent a first 18-cycle PCR with the universal primers M1SS and BC2_uni_R. The authors processed their data as follows. Normalization of each sample was performed by random selection of 1 million high-quality reads, each carrying a distinct molecular identifier. Instead of being binned into consensus sequences, reads that shared molecular identifiers were thrown out. MiTCR, set to a Q25 quality threshold and the strictest error-elimination algorithm, was used for CDR3 identification, clonotype clustering and error correction. A nonparametric unseen species model with Euler transformation was used to estimate lower-bound total TCR beta diversity. TCRdb handled the public reads itself, with Q25 trimming in fastp and clone calling in MiXCR, and kept productive beta chains. Duplicate CDR3 protein sequences are folded into a single record with the most common DNA and genes. The V and J calls and clone size are TCRdb's, not the authors'. The sample contains 1.4 million to 1.5 million distinct CDR3 sequences, 42% of them found a single time. Roughly 7.9% of the sample goes to the ten largest clones.

The roughly 39 donors, aged about 6 to 95 years, were systemically healthy Caucasian individuals from Russia. Around 9.9 milliliters of peripheral blood were collected from each donor into EDTA-treated Vacutainer tubes. PBMCs were isolated by Ficoll-Paque density-gradient centrifugation, with at least 7 million obtained per sample. Trizol reagent was used to extract total RNA from PBMCs, with at least 5 micrograms per sample. For every donor, an aliquot of PBMCs went through flow cytometry to measure the percentages of naive CD45RAhigh/CD27high T cells. About this clonotype: Its antigen is unknown. Base qualities are not provided; no much larger clone lies one nucleotide away.

V loses 6 bases, J loses 11 bases, and the germline ends lie 14 bases apart. Including the terminal cysteine and phenylalanine, the CDR3 comprises 12 residues. Just CDR3 DNA is preserved here, 36 bases in frame from base 1. Sequences MNHNY (CDR1) and SVGAGI (CDR2) are obtained from the germline V gene (reference sequence). The sequencing sample was made of blood. The receptor comes from a young woman in good health. Here the chain combines TRBV6-6 and TRBJ2-1; the D gene is not confidently resolved. The encoded CDR3 is CASSHTGAKQFF. The DNA is TGTGCCAGCAGCCACACGGGTGCTAAGCAGTTCTTC.